This record concerns one T cell receptor (beta chain) sequence. This specimen comes from a study of blood T cell repertoires in COVID-19. Trimming removed 1 base from V and 2 bases from J, with 13 bases in between. The CDR3 spans 16 residues. Germline V gives CDR1 SGHRS, CDR2 YFSETQ. TCRdb keeps only in-frame clones here, not all; method: immunoSEQ multiplex PCR. The data hold about 84,000 clones, with over 80% observed a single time. V usage is TRBV5-1 and J usage is TRBJ1-3, with D unclear. The TCR sequence derives from an elderly woman with acute or convalescent COVID-19. Sequencing was done on a sample of peripheral blood. As DNA, the CDR3 is TGCGCCAGCAGCTTGACCCCTTCGGGGACTGGAAACACCATATATTTT. Protein product: CASSLTPSGTGNTIYF.